This T cell receptor beta chain was sequenced during a study of cytomegalovirus exposure and HLA in healthy donors. This clone was detected only once. No antigen is known for it. PCR amplification relied on 60 Vbeta primers (plus 13 Jbeta primers). Data came from immunoSEQ multiplex PCR; TCRdb stores just in-frame clones and leaves some out. The table records around 140,000 clones, approximately 71% of them present only once. Study outcomes and limitations: In a later analysis, parvovirus B19, influenza, CMV and Epstein-Barr virus appeared linked to several top co-occurrence clusters. It was approximately 150 TCR beta chains that were listed as cytomegalovirus-associated. A later analysis linked a missense variant in DCLRE1C to the trimming of TCR beta V and J genes.

Although they were nominally healthy when sampled, donors likely had unrecorded immune exposures. The sequence was obtained from a woman aged 55-69 years in good health and CMV-seronegative. The sample was PBMCs.

The CDR3 sequence: CASSPEGGTEAFF. The DNA for the CDR3 is TGTGCCAGCAGCCCCGAGGGCGGTACTGAAGCTTTCTTT. The chain recombines TRBV9 with TRBJ1-1; D unclear. Germline CDR1 is SGDLS and CDR2 is YYNGEE. This CDR3 comprises 13 residues. The germline V and J ends were trimmed by 4 bases and 5 bases, with 12 bases remaining between them.